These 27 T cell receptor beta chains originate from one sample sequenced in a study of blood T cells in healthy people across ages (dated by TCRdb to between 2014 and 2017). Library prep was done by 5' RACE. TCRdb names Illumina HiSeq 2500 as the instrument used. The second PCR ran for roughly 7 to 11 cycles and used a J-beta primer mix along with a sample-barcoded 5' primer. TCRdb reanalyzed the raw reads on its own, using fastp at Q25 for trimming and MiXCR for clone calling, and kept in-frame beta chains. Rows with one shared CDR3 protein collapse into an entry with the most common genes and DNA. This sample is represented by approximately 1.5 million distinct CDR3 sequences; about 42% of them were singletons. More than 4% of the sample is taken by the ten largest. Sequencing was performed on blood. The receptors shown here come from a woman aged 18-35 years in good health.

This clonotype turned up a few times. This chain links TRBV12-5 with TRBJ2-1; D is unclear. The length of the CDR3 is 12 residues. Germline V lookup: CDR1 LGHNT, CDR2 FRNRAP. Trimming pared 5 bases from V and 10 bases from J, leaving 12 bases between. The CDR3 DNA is TGTGCTAGTGGTGTAAACGGTCGGGAGCAGTTCTTC. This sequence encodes CASGVNGREQFF.

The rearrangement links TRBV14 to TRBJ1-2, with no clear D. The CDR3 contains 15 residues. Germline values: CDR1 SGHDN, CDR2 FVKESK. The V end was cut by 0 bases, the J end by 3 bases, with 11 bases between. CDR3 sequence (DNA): TGTGCCAGCAGCCAAGATATGGTGGGGTACTATGGCTACACCTTC. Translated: CASSQDMVGYYGYTF.

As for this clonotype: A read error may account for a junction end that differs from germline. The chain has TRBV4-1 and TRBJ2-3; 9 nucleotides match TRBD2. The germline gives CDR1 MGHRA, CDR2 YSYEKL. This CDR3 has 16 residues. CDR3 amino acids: CTSSQLAGTSTDTQYF. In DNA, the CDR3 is TGCACCAGCAGCCAGCTAGCGGGGACTAGCACAGATACGCAGTATTTT.

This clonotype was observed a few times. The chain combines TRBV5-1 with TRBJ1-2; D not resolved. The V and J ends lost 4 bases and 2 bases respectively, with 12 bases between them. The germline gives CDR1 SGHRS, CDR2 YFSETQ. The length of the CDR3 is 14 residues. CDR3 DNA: TGCGCCAGCAGCCCGAGGGATGGAAACTATGGCTACACCTTC. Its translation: CASSPRDGNYGYTF.

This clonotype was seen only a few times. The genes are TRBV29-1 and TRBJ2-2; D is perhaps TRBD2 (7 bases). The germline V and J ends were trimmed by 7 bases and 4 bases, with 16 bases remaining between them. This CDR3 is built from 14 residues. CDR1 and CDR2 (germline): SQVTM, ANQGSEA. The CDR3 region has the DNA TGCAGCGCCGCGCGGGGGCTGAGCACCGGGGAGCTGTTTTTT. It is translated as CSAARGLSTGELFF.

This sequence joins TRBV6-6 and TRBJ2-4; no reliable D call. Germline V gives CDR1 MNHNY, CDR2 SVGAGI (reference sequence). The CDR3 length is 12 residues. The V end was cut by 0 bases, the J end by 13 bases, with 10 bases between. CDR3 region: CASSYSLEEQYF. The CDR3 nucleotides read TGTGCCAGCAGTTACTCTCTAGAGGAGCAGTACTTC.

The CDR3, as DNA: TGTGCCATCGAGGCCACAGATACGCAGTATTTT. Protein: CAIEATDTQYF. The J gene is TRBJ2-3, the V gene TRBV28; no clear D. Deletions cut 10 bases from V and 2 bases from J, with 7 bases between. CDR1 and CDR2 from the germline V gene are MDHEN and SYDVKM. The CDR3 is 11 amino acids. Full variable domain (outside the CDR3, taken from reference TRBV28 and TRBJ2-3): DVKVTQSSRYLVKRTGEKVFLECVQDMDHENMFWYRQDPGLGLRLIYFSYDVKMKEKGDIPEGYSVSREKKERFSLILESASTNQTSMYLCAIEATDTQYFGPGTRLTVL.

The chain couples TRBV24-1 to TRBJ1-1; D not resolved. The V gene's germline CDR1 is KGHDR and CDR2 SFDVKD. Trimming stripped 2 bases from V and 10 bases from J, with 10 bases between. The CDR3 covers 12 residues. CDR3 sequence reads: CATSDSRASAFF. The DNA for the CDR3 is TGTGCCACCAGTGATTCAAGGGCATCAGCTTTCTTT.

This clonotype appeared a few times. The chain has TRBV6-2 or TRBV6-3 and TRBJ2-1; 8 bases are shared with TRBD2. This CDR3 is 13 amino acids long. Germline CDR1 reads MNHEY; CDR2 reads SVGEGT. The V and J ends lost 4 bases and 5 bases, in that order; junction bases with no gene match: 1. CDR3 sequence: CASSWTSNNEQFF. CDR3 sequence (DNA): TGTGCCAGCAGTTGGACTAGCAACAATGAGCAGTTCTTC.

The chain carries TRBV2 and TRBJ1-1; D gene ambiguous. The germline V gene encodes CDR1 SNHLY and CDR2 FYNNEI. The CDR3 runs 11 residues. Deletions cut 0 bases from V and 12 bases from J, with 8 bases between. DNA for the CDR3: TGTGCCAGCAGTGAAGCATCCAAAACTTTCTTT. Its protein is CASSEASKTFF.

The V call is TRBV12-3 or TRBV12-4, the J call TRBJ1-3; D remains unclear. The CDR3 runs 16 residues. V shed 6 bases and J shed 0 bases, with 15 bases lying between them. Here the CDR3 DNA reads TGTGCCAGCAGAGAAGTAGGGTACGGCTCTGGAAACACCATATATTTT. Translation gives CASREVGYGSGNTIYF.

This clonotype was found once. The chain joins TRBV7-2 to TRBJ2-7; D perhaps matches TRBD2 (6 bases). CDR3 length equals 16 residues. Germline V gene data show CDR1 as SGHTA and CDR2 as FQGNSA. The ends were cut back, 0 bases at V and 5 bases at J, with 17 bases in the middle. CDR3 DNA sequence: TGTGCCAGCAGCTTAGCGCTTGGCGGGATCGGGAACGAGCAGTACTTC. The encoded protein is CASSLALGGIGNEQYF.

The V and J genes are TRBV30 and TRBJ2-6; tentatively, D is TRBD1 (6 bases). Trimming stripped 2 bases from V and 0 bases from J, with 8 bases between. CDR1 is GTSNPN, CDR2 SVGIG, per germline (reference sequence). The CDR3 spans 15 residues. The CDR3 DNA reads TGTGCCTGGAGTCGGGACATCTCTGGGGCCAACGTCCTGACTTTC. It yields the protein CAWSRDISGANVLTF.

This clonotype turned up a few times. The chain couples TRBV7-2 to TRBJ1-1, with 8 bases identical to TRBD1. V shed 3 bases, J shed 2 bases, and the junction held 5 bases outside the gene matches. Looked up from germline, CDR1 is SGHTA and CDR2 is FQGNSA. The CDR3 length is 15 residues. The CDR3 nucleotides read TGTGCCAGCAGCTTGGTGGGACAGGCAAACACTGAAGCTTTCTTT. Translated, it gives CASSLVGQANTEAFF.

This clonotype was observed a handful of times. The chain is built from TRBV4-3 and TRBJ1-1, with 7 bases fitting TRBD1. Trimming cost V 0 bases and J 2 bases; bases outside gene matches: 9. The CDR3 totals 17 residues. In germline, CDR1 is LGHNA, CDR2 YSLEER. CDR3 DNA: TGCGCCAGCAGCCAAGATCGGAGGACAGGTTCAAACACTGAAGCTTTCTTT. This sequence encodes CASSQDRRTGSNTEAFF.

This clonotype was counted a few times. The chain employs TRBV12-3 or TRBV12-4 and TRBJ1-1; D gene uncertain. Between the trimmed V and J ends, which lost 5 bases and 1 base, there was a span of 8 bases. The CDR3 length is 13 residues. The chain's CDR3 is CASSGSSNTEAFF. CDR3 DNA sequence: TGTGCCAGCAGTGGTAGTTCGAACACTGAAGCTTTCTTT.

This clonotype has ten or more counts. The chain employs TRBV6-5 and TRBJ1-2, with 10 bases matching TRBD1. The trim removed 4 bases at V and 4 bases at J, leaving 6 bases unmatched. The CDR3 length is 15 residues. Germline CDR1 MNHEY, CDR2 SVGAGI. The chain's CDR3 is CASSLTGGGLYGYTF. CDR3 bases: TGTGCCAGCAGTTTGACAGGGGGCGGCCTCTATGGCTACACCTTC.

The CDR3 protein is CASSLGSYDQFF. Here the CDR3 DNA reads TGTGCCAGCAGCTTAGGGTCCTACGACCAGTTCTTC. The chain carries TRBV7-2 and TRBJ2-1; no reliable D call. Trimming took off 1 base at V and 13 bases at J, with 11 bases between the two ends. Per the germline V gene, CDR1 is SGHTA and CDR2 is FQGNSA. The length of the CDR3 is 12 residues.

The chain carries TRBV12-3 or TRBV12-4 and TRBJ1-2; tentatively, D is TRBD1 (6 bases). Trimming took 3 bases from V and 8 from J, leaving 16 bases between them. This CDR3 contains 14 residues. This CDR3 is CASSFVGGQQGYTF. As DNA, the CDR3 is TGTGCCAGCAGTTTTGTGGGGGGGCAACAAGGCTACACCTTC.

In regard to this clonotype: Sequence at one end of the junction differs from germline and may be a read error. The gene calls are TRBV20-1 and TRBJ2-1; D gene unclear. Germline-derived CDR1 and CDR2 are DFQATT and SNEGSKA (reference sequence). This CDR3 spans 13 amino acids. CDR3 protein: CSNHPPLFDERFF. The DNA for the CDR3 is TGCAGTAACCATCCCCCACTTTTCGATGAGCGGTTCTTC.

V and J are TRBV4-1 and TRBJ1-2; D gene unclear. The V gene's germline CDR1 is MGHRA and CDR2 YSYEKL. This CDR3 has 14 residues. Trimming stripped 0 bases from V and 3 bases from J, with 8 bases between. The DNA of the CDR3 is TGCGCCAGCAGCCAAGACCGGGTTTACTATGGCTACACCTTC. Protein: CASSQDRVYYGYTF.

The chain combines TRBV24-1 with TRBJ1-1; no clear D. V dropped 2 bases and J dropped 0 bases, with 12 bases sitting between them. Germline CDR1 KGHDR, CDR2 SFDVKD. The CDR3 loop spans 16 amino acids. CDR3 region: CATSDSREPLNTEAFF. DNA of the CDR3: TGTGCCACCAGTGATTCTCGGGAGCCCTTGAACACTGAAGCTTTCTTT.

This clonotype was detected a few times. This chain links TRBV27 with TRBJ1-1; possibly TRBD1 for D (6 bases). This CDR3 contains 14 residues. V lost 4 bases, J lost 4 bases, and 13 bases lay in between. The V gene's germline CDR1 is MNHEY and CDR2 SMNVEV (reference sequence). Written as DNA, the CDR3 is TGTGCCAGCAGTTGGGGGGCGCTGGGCACTGAAGCTTTCTTT. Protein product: CASSWGALGTEAFF.

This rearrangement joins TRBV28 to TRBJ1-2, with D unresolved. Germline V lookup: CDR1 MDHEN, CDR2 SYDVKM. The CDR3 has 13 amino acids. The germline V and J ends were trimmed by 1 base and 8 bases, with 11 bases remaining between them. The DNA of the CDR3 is TGTGCCAGCAGTTTATACAAGGGTCAAGGCTACACCTTC. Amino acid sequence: CASSLYKGQGYTF.

The CDR3 DNA reads as TGTGCCAGCAGTAGGACAGGGGACAATGAGCAGTTCTTC. It translates to CASSRTGDNEQFF. This chain uses TRBV6-5 with TRBJ2-1, with 9 bases aligning to TRBD1. Germline-derived CDR1 and CDR2 are MNHEY and SVGAGI. Trimming at V came to 5 bases and at J to 5 bases, leaving 1 base not matched to a gene. This CDR3 contains 13 residues.

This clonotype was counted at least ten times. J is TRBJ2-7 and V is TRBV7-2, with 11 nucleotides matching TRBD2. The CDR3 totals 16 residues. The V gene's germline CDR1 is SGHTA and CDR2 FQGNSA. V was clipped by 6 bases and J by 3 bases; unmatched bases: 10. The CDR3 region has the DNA TGTGCCAGCAGTTCTAGCGGGGGGCTTCTCTACTACGAGCAGTACTTC. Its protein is CASSSSGGLLYYEQYF.

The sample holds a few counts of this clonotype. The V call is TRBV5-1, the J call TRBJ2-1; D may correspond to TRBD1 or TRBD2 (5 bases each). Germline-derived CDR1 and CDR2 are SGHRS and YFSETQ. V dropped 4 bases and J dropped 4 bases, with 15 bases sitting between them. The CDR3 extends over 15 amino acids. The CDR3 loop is CASSMGRTVYNEQFF. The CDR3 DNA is TGCGCCAGCAGCATGGGACGGACCGTTTACAATGAGCAGTTCTTC. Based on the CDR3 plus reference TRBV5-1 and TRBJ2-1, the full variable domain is KAGVTQTPRYLIKTRGQQVTLSCSPISGHRSVSWYQQTPGQGLQFLFEYFSETQRNKGNFPGRFSGRQFSNSRSEMNVSTLELGDSALYLCASSMGRTVYNEQFFGPGTRLTVL.